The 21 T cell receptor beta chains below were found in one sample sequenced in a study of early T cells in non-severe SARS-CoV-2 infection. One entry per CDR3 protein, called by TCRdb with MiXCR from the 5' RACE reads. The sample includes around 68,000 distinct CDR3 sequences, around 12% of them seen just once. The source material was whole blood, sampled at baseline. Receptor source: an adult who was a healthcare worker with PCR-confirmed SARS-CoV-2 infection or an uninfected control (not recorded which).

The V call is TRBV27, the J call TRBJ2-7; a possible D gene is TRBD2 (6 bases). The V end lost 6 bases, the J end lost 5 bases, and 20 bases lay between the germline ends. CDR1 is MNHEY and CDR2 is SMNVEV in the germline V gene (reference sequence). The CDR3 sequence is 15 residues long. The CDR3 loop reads CASRPSANLGDEQYF. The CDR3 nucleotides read TGTGCCAGCAGACCTAGCGCGAACCTAGGGGACGAGCAGTACTTC.

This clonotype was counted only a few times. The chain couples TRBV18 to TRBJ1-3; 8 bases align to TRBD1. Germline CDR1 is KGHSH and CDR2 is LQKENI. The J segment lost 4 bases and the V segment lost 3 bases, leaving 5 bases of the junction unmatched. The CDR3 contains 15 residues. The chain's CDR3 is CASSPWTGLGNTIYF. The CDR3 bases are TGTGCCAGCTCACCCTGGACAGGGCTCGGAAACACCATATATTTT.

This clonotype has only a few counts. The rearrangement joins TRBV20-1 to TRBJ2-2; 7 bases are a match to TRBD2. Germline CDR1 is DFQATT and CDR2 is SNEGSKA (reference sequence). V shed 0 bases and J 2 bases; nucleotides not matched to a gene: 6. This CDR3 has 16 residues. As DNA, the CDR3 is TGCAGTGCTAGAGAGGGCCTAGCGGAAAACACCGGGGAGCTGTTTTTT. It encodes CSAREGLAENTGELFF.

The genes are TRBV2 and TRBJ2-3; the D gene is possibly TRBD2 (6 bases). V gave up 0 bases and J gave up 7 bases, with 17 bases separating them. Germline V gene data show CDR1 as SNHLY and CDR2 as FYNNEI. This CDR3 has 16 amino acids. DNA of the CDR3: TGTGCCAGCAGTGAAGCTGGACTATCCGGCTTGCATACGCAGTATTTT. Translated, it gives CASSEAGLSGLHTQYF.

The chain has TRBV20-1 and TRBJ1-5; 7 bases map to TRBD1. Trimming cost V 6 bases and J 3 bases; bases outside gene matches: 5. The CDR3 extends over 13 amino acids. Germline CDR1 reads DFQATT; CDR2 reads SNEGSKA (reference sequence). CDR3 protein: CSAKRGPNQPQHF. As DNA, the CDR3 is TGCAGTGCCAAAAGGGGGCCCAATCAGCCCCAGCATTTT.

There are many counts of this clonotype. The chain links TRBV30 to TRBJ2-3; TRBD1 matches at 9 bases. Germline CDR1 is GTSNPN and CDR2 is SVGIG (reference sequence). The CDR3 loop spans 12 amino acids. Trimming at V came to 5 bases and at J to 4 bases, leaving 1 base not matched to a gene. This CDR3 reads CAWDRGADTQYF. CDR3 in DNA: TGTGCCTGGGACAGGGGGGCAGATACGCAGTATTTT.

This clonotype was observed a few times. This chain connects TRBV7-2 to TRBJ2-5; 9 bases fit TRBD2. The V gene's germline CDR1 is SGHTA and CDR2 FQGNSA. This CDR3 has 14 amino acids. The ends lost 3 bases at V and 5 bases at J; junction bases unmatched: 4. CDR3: CASSLRGGRETQYF. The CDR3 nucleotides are TGTGCCAGCAGCTTGCGGGGGGGAAGGGAGACCCAGTACTTC.

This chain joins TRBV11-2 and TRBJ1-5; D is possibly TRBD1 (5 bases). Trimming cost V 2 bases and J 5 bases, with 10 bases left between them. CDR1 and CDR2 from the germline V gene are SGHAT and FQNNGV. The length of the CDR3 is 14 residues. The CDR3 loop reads CASSLTGGDQPQHF. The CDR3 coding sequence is TGTGCCAGCAGCTTAACCGGAGGGGATCAGCCCCAGCATTTT.

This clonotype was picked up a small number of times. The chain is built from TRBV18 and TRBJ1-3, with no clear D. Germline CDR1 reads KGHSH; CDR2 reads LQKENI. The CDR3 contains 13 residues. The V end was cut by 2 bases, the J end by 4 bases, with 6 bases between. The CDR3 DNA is TGTGCCAGCTCACCAGGGCTCGGAAACACCATATATTTT. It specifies CASSPGLGNTIYF.

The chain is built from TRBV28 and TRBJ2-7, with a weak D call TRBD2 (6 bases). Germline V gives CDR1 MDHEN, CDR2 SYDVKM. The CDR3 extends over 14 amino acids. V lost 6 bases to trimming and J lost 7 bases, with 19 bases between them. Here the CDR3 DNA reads TGTGCCAGCAGGTGGGGTAAGCGGGCATGGGAGCAGTACTTC. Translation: CASRWGKRAWEQYF.

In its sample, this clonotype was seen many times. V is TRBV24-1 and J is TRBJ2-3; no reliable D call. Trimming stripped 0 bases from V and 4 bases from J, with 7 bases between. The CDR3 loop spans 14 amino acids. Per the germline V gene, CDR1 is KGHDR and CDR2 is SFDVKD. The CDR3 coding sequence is TGTGCCACCAGTGATTTGCCCGACCCAGATACGCAGTATTTT. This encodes CATSDLPDPDTQYF.

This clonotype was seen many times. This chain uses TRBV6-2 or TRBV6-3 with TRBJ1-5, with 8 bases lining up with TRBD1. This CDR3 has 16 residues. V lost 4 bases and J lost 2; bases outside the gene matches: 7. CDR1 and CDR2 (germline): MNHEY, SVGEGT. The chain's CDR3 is CASSSSDRAGNQPQHF. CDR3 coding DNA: TGTGCCAGCAGTTCCTCGGACAGGGCAGGCAATCAGCCCCAGCATTTT.

CDR3 region: CASSPERANEQFF. The CDR3, as DNA: TGTGCCAGCAGCCCAGAAAGAGCTAATGAGCAGTTCTTC. The chain combines TRBV3-1 with TRBJ2-1; D unresolved. The CDR3 runs to 13 residues. With 4 bases removed from V and 7 bases from J, the gap between germline ends came to 11 bases. Per the germline V gene, CDR1 is LGHDT and CDR2 is YNNKEL (reference sequence).

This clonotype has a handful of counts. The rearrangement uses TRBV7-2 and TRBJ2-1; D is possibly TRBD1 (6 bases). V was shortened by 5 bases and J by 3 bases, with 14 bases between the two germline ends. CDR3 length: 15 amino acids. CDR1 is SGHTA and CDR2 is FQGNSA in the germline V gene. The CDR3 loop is CASSRRQVLYNEQFF. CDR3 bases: TGTGCCAGCAGCAGAAGACAGGTACTCTACAATGAGCAGTTCTTC.

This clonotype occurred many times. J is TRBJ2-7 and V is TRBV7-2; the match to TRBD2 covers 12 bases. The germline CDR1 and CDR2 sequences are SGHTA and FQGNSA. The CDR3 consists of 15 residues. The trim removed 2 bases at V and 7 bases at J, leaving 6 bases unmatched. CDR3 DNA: TGTGCCAGCAGCTTACAACTAGCGGGAGGTCGAGAGCAGTACTTC. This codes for CASSLQLAGGREQYF.

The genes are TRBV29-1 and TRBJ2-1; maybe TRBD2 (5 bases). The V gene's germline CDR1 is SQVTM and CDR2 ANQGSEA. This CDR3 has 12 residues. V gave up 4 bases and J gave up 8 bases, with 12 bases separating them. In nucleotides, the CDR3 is TGCAGCGTTGCTCTAGCTATCGATGAGCAGTTCTTC. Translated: CSVALAIDEQFF.

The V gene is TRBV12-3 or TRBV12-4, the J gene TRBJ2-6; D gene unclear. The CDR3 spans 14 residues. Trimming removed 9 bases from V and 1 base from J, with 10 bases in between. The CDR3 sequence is CASSMPSGANVLTF. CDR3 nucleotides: TGTGCCAGTAGTATGCCGTCTGGGGCCAACGTCCTGACTTTC.

The CDR3: CASSYKGDLYEQYF. DNA for the CDR3: TGTGCCAGCAGCTATAAGGGGGATCTTTACGAGCAGTACTTC. The V gene is TRBV5-6, the J gene TRBJ2-7, with a weak D call TRBD1 (6 bases). Trimming took 3 bases from V and 4 from J, leaving 14 bases between them. The germline CDR1 and CDR2 sequences are SGHDT and YYEEEE. The CDR3 consists of 14 residues. Full variable domain (outside the CDR3, taken from reference TRBV5-6 and TRBJ2-7): DAGVTQSPTHLIKTRGQQVTLRCSPKSGHDTVSWYQQALGQGPQFIFQYYEEEERQRGNFPDRFSGHQFPNYSSELNVNALLLGDSALYLCASSYKGDLYEQYFGPGTRLTVT.

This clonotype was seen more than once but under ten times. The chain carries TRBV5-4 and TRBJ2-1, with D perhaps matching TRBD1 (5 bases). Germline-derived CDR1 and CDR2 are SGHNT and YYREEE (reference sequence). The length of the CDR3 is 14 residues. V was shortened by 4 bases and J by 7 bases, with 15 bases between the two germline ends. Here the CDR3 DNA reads TGTGCCAGCAGCGCCAACAAGGGGCGGAATGAGCAGTTCTTC. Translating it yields CASSANKGRNEQFF.

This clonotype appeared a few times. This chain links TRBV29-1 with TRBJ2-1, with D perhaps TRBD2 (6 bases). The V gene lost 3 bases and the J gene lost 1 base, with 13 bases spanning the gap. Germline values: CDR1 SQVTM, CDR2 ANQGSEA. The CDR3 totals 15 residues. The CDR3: CSVEGLPNSYNEQFF. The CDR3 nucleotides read TGCAGCGTTGAGGGACTCCCTAATTCCTACAATGAGCAGTTCTTC.

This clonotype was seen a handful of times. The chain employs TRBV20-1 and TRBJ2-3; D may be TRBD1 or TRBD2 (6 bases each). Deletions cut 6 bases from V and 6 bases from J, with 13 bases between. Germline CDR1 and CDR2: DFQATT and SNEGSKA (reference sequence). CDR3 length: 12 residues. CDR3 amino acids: CSAAEGGDTQYF. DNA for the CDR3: TGCAGTGCCGCGGAAGGGGGGGATACGCAGTATTTT.